This passage covers 17 T cell receptor beta chains from one sample sequenced in a study of cytomegalovirus exposure and HLA in healthy donors (TCRdb year 2017). The library was obtained by the immunoSEQ multiplex PCR assay. TCRdb re-hosts the immuneACCESS table, in-frame sequences only. Its copies lack some clones; in the studies checked, an unresolved V gene accounts for under half of them, and the cause for the rest is not known. Counted in this sample were around 98,000 clones; about 83% of them appeared once. The biggest ten clones account for 3% to 4.5% of the sample. Sequenced sample: PBMCs. Receptors were obtained from a woman aged 30 to 39 in good health and CMV-seronegative.

V usage is TRBV29-1 and J usage is TRBJ2-7; D is possibly TRBD1 (5 bases). CDR1 SQVTM and CDR2 ANQGSEA come from the germline V gene. This CDR3 comprises 15 residues. The germline V and J ends were trimmed by 0 bases and 3 bases, with 15 bases remaining between them. DNA for the CDR3: TGCAGCGTTGAAGAGGTAGGGGCCCCCAACTACGAGCAGTACTTC. This gives the protein CSVEEVGAPNYEQYF.

The rearrangement joins TRBV18 to TRBJ2-7, with D uncertain. The length of the CDR3 is 14 residues. Germline lookup yields CDR1 KGHSH and CDR2 LQKENI. V was trimmed by 6 bases and J by 0 bases, leaving 12 bases between them. CDR3 nucleotides: TGTGCCAGCTCCCCGTCACAGAGCTCCTACGAGCAGTACTTC. Amino acids: CASSPSQSSYEQYF.

DNA of the CDR3: TGTGCCAGCAGTTTGACCGGGACTCTCGCAAAAGAGGTCGGGGAGCTGTTTTTT. Translated, it gives CASSLTGTLAKEVGELFF. V gene TRBV27 combines with J gene TRBJ2-2, with a tentative D call TRBD2 (6 bases). The CDR3 contains 18 residues. V dropped 3 bases and J dropped 7 bases, with 24 bases sitting between them. Germline values: CDR1 MNHEY, CDR2 SMNVEV (reference sequence).

This chain's CDR3 is CASSRTGVEQYF. The CDR3, as DNA: TGTGCCAGCAGCAGGACAGGGGTCGAGCAGTACTTC. The chain combines TRBV6-5 with TRBJ2-7; 9 nucleotides line up with TRBD1. This CDR3 has 12 residues. The germline V gene encodes CDR1 MNHEY and CDR2 SVGAGI. V shed 6 bases and J 6 bases; nucleotides not matched to a gene: 3.

The V and J genes are TRBV4-2 and TRBJ2-1; 8 bases are shared with TRBD2. The CDR3 extends over 16 amino acids. V dropped 0 bases and J dropped 5; count of bases not matched to a gene: 6. Germline V gene sequence: CDR1 LGHNA, CDR2 YNFKEQ. This chain's CDR3 is CASSQDGLAGDNEQFF. DNA of the CDR3: TGTGCCAGCAGCCAAGATGGGCTAGCGGGCGACAATGAGCAGTTCTTC.

This chain uses TRBV7-9 with TRBJ1-2; 9 nucleotides line up with TRBD1. After removal of 4 bases from V and 5 bases from J, the junction contained 8 bases not matched to a gene. Germline V gene data show CDR1 as SEHNR and CDR2 as FQNEAQ (reference sequence). This CDR3 contains 15 residues. In nucleotides, the CDR3 is TGTGCCAGCAGCTCACGTGAGGGGACAGGGTATGGCTACACCTTC. Translation gives CASSSREGTGYGYTF.

The CDR3 is CASSAGGSGNTIYF. Written as DNA, the CDR3 is TGTGCCAGCAGTGCCGGTGGCTCTGGAAACACCATATATTTT. The chain carries TRBV27 and TRBJ1-3; D call uncertain. Germline assignment: CDR1 MNHEY and CDR2 SMNVEV (reference sequence). The ends were cut back, 5 bases at V and 0 bases at J, with 8 bases in the middle. This CDR3 has 14 amino acids.

V gene TRBV20-1 combines with J gene TRBJ2-3; 8 bases fit TRBD2. V gave up 6 bases and J gave up 9 bases; unmatched junction bases: 2. Germline CDR1 is DFQATT and CDR2 is SNEGSKA (reference sequence). This CDR3 is 10 amino acids long. CDR3 sequence: CSALAGTQYF. In DNA form, the CDR3 reads TGCAGTGCCTTAGCGGGAACGCAGTATTTT.

The chain joins TRBV20-1 to TRBJ1-2; no firm D call. Trimming cost V 6 bases and J 8 bases, with 13 bases left between them. Germline CDR1 is DFQATT and CDR2 is SNEGSKA (reference sequence). The CDR3 runs 11 residues. The CDR3 nucleotides read TGCAGTGCGCCTGGGAGTTGGGGCTACACCTTC. It is translated as CSAPGSWGYTF.

The chain couples TRBV15 to TRBJ2-5, with D possibly TRBD1 on 8 matching bases. V was clipped by 3 bases and J by 2 bases, with 13 bases between them. CDR3 length: 15 residues. Germline V gene sequence: CDR1 LNHNV, CDR2 YYDKDF (reference sequence). The CDR3 is CATSSHRGGQETQYF. As DNA, the CDR3 is TGTGCCACCAGCAGCCACAGGGGGGGACAAGAGACCCAGTACTTC.

The chain employs TRBV7-8 and TRBJ2-3; 11 bases match TRBD2. CDR1 and CDR2 from the germline V gene are SGHVS and FQNEAQ. The CDR3 loop spans 16 amino acids. The J segment lost 4 bases and the V segment lost 4 bases, leaving 7 bases of the junction unmatched. CDR3 coding DNA: TGTGCCAGCAGCTCTGGACTAGCGGGCAGGGCAGATACGCAGTATTTT. Its translation is CASSSGLAGRADTQYF.

V gene TRBV11-2 combines with J gene TRBJ2-1, with 12 bases fitting TRBD2. From germline, CDR1 is SGHAT and CDR2 FQNNGV. This CDR3 spans 16 amino acids. Unmatched junction bases numbered 6, after V lost 5 bases and J lost 4 bases. This CDR3 reads CASSPRLAGVYNEQFF. DNA for the CDR3: TGTGCCAGCAGCCCCAGACTAGCGGGAGTGTACAATGAGCAGTTCTTC.

The chain recombines TRBV4-2 with TRBJ2-3; TRBD1 aligns across 8 bases. The CDR3 totals 17 residues. From germline, CDR1 is LGHNA and CDR2 YNFKEQ. Trimming removed 0 bases from V and 5 bases from J; junction bases left unmatched: 10. The CDR3 region is CASSQEATGAVRDTQYF. DNA for the CDR3: TGTGCCAGCAGCCAAGAAGCGACAGGGGCAGTAAGAGATACGCAGTATTTT.

This clone appeared a single time. The chain has TRBV5-1 and TRBJ2-1; perhaps TRBD1 as D (5 bases). This CDR3 has 17 amino acids. Germline V CDR1 and CDR2: SGHRS, YFSETQ. The V end lost 4 bases, the J end lost 4 bases, and 21 bases lay between the germline ends. The CDR3 spells CASSHGYWTPVYNEQFF. In DNA, the CDR3 is TGCGCCAGCAGCCATGGCTATTGGACACCGGTGTACAATGAGCAGTTCTTC.

This clone appeared a single time. The V and J genes are TRBV6-8 and TRBJ2-6; possibly TRBD2 for D (6 bases). The V end was cut by 0 bases, the J end by 0 bases, with 24 bases between. Germline CDR1 MNHGY, CDR2 SAAAGT. This CDR3 has 22 amino acids. This CDR3 reads CASSYSKSGSKSTSSGANVLTF. The DNA for the CDR3 is TGTGCCAGCAGTTACTCCAAGAGCGGGTCGAAATCCACCAGCTCTGGGGCCAACGTCCTGACTTTC.

This sequence joins TRBV2 and TRBJ2-5; no definite D call. CDR3 size: 11 residues. V dropped 3 bases and J dropped 4 bases, with 3 bases sitting between them. Germline V gene sequence: CDR1 SNHLY, CDR2 FYNNEI. CDR3 bases: TGTGCCAGCAGTGAGAGAGAGACCCAGTACTTC. This gives the protein CASSERETQYF.

The chain couples TRBV9 to TRBJ2-5; D is perhaps TRBD2 (6 bases). Trimming cost V 4 bases and J 1 base, with 14 bases left between them. Germline V gives CDR1 SGDLS, CDR2 YYNGEE. There are 15 residues in the CDR3. The chain's CDR3 is CASSPRWRVQETQYF. DNA of the CDR3: TGTGCCAGCAGCCCCCGCTGGAGGGTCCAAGAGACCCAGTACTTC.